Listed below are T cell receptor beta chains from one sample, sequenced in a study of CD8+CD57+ T cells in acquired aplastic anemia. TCRdb redid the calling of the reads with MiXCR, one entry per CDR3 protein. The table shows some 170,000 distinct CDR3 sequences, with approximately 43% occurring only once. Sequencing used sorted CD4+, CD8+, or CD8+CD57+ T cells (not recorded which) from PBMCs. Receptor source: a human donor in good health. The conserved cysteine and the conserved F or W are not part of the CDR3 here.

V: TRBV20-1
CDR3: SATPDTDSYEQY

V: TRBV2
CDR3: ASRVGVSNQPQH

V: TRBV7-9
CDR3: ASSPTMAGGRNEQF

V: TRBV4-3
CDR3: ASSQEGGTRGTQY

V: TRBV14
CDR3: ASSPGTETRPLQETQY

V: TRBV10-3
CDR3: AISGRKGGLGEKLF

V: TRBV27
CDR3: ASSLRTGAYNSPLH

V: TRBV6-1
CDR3: ASSEQGYNQPQH

V: TRBV3-1
CDR3: ASSPGGSYWNEQF

V: TRBV15
CDR3: ATSREKREKLF

V: TRBV28
CDR3: ASSEEPYTDTQY

V: TRBV18
CDR3: ASSPLGGIYEQY

V: TRBV5-5
CDR3: ASSLESSTDTQY

V: TRBV20-1
CDR3: SARDLAPGELF

V: TRBV11-2
CDR3: ASSWDSRGNTIY

V: TRBV15
CDR3: ATSRDPEYEQY

V: TRBV9
CDR3: ASSGEGDTQY

V: TRBV12-3/TRBV12-4
CDR3: ASSLGTSGRETQY

V: TRBV11-3
CDR3: ASSFRRSTYEQY

V: TRBV7-9
CDR3: ASSLSSVTEAF

V: TRBV10-3
CDR3: AISEGREQY

V: TRBV10-3
CDR3: AIRTDSNYGYT

V: TRBV6-1
CDR3: ASSATPGTGNGYT

V: TRBV20-1
CDR3: SLKGEGKPSYEQY

V: TRBV27
CDR3: ASSLFPISGTQETQY

V: TRBV7-2
CDR3: ASSLSHEQY

V: TRBV20-1
CDR3: SARGTSGSYEQY

V: TRBV7-6
CDR3: ASSPGQVNEQF

V: TRBV6-2/TRBV6-3
CDR3: ASSEGGPSSPLH

V: TRBV7-2
CDR3: ASSAWGQQPFGYT

V: TRBV14
CDR3: ASSLNYWDRGYSGANVLT

V: TRBV20-1
CDR3: SARDRTKGGNQPQH

V: TRBV20-1
CDR3: SASPEVLNTEAF

V: TRBV19
CDR3: ASSDRGGYSNQPQH

V: TRBV6-2/TRBV6-3
CDR3: ASSYPGGVNQPQH

V: TRBV20-1
CDR3: SAPRGISGANVLT

V: TRBV6-1
CDR3: ASLFDMNTEAF